Below are 7 T cell receptor beta chains sequenced from a single sample in a study of T cells in localized non-small cell lung cancer. Sequenced by immunoSEQ multiplex PCR; TCRdb stores in-frame clones only, minus some. The sample has under 150,000 clones, 89% seen once. The specimen comprised peripheral blood, sampled before any cancer treatment. The receptors shown here come from a female donor over 55 with stage I lung adenocarcinoma.

V is TRBV29-1 and J is TRBJ2-5; no reliable D call. The CDR3 totals 13 residues. Germline V gene lookup returns CDR1 SQVTM and CDR2 ANQGSEA. V dropped 7 bases and J dropped 1 base, with 13 bases sitting between them. CDR3 amino acids: CSAPLGFQETQYF. In DNA form, the CDR3 reads TGCAGCGCCCCCCTAGGTTTCCAAGAGACCCAGTACTTC.

This chain joins TRBV27 and TRBJ1-5, with a tentative D call TRBD1 (6 bases). Trimming cost V 8 bases and J 2 bases, with 10 bases left between them. Germline assignment: CDR1 MNHEY and CDR2 SMNVEV (reference sequence). This CDR3 spans 13 amino acids. The CDR3 region has the DNA TGTGCCAGCGCTCGACAGGGCAATCAGCCCCAGCATTTT. Residues: CASARQGNQPQHF.

V is TRBV18 and J is TRBJ1-1; D may be TRBD1 (5 bases). Germline V gives CDR1 KGHSH, CDR2 LQKENI. V was shortened by 2 bases and J by 1 base, with 11 bases between the two germline ends. The CDR3 covers 15 residues. CDR3 in amino acids: CASSPARQRNTEAFF. The CDR3 coding sequence is TGTGCCAGCTCACCAGCCCGACAGCGGAACACTGAAGCTTTCTTT.

CDR3 sequence reads: CASSLFSQGTDTQYF. CDR3 DNA: TGTGCCAGCAGCCTGTTCTCCCAGGGCACAGATACGCAGTATTTT. The chain is built from TRBV14 and TRBJ2-3, with D unclear. This CDR3 is built from 15 residues. V was pared by 4 bases and J by 1 base, with 12 bases between. Germline-derived CDR1 and CDR2 are SGHDN and FVKESK.

The rearrangement joins TRBV18 to TRBJ2-7, with 7 bases lining up with TRBD1. V trimming: 1 base; J trimming: 7 bases; junction bases outside the gene matches: 7. The CDR3 has 14 amino acids. Germline CDR1 KGHSH, CDR2 LQKENI. CDR3 coding DNA: TGTGCCAGCTCACCACAGGGGGCCCTAGGGGAGCAGTACTTC. Amino acid sequence: CASSPQGALGEQYF.

This chain connects TRBV7-7 to TRBJ2-3; 8 bases agree with TRBD2. The ends lost 4 bases at V and 3 bases at J; junction bases unmatched: 6. The CDR3 extends over 15 amino acids. Per germline, CDR1 SSHAT and CDR2 FNYEAQ (reference sequence). The CDR3 loop reads CASSSLGGGTDTQYF. DNA for the CDR3: TGTGCCAGCAGCTCCCTCGGCGGGGGGACAGATACGCAGTATTTT.

The rearrangement joins TRBV28 to TRBJ1-1; D unresolved. CDR1 is MDHEN, CDR2 SYDVKM, per germline. Trimming removed 2 bases from V and 0 bases from J, with 1 base in between. The CDR3 is 12 amino acids. The CDR3 protein is CASSLVNTEAFF. The CDR3 coding sequence is TGTGCCAGCAGTTTAGTGAACACTGAAGCTTTCTTT.